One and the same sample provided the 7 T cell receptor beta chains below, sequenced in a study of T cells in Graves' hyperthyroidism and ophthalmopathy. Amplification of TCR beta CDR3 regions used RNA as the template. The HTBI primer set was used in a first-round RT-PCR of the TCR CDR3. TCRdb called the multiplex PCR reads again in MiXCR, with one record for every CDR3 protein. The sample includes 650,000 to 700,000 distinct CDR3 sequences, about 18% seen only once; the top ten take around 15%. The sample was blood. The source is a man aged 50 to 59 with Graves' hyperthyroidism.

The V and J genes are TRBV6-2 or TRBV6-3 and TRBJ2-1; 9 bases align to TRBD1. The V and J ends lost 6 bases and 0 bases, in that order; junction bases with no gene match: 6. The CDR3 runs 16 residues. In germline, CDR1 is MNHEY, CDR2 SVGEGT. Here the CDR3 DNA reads TGTGCCAGCAGGGGGACAGGGCGCAGCTCCTACAATGAGCAGTTCTTC. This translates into CASRGTGRSSYNEQFF.

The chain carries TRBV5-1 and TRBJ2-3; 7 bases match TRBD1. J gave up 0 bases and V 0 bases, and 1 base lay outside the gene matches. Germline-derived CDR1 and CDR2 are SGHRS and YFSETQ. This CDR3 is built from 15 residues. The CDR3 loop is CASSLVGQSTDTQYF. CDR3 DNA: TGCGCCAGCAGCTTGGTGGGACAGAGCACAGATACGCAGTATTTT.

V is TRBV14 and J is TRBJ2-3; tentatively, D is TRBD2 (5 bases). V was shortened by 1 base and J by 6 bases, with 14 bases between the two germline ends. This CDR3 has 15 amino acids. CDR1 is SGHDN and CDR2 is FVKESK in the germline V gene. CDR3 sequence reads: CASSQVGGSGDTQYF. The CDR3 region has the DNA TGTGCCAGCAGCCAAGTAGGCGGGTCTGGCGATACGCAGTATTTT.

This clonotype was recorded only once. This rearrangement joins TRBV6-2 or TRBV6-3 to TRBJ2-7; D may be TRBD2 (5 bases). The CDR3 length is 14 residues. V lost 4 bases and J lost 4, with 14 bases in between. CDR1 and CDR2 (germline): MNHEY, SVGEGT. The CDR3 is CASSFWTGIYEQYF. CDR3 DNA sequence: TGTGCCAGCAGTTTCTGGACGGGAATTTACGAGCAGTACTTC.

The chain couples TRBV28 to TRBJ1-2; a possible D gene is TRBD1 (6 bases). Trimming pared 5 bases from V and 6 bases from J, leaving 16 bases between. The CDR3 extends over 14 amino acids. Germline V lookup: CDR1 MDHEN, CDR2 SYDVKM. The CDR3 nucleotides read TGTGCCAGCAGTACAGGACAGCGGAACCATGGCTACACCTTC. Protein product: CASSTGQRNHGYTF.

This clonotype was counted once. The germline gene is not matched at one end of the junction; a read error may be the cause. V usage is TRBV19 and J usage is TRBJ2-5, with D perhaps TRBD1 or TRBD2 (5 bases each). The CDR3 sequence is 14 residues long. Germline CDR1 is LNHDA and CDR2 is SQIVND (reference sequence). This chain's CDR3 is CAGSLRDGRVGQYF. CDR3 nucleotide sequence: TGTGCCGGTAGTCTCCGGGACGGGCGAGTGGGACAGTACTTC.

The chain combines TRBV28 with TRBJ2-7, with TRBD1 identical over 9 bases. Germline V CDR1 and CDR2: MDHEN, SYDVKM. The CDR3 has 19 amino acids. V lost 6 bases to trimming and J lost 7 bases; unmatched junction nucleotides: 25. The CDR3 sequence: CASSLGPPGTGLGRGEQYF. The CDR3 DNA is TGTGCCAGCAGCTTGGGCCCGCCGGGGACAGGGTTGGGTAGGGGGGAGCAGTACTTC.